The 9 T cell receptor beta chains below all came from one sample that was sequenced in a study of T cells in Graves' hyperthyroidism and ophthalmopathy. From RNA transcripts, TCR beta CDR3 regions were amplified. Researchers ran a first-round RT-PCR on the TCR CDR3 using the HTBI primer set. MiXCR was run by TCRdb on the multiplex PCR reads, yielding one entry per CDR3 protein. The data contain hundreds of thousands of distinct CDR3 sequences, roughly 15% of them singletons. The material sequenced was blood. The receptor source for this set is a man aged 18 to 29 with Graves' ophthalmopathy.

Concerning this clonotype: One end of the junction varies from germline; a read error may be responsible. The DNA for the CDR3 is TGTGCCAGCAGGGAAGGGGGGCCAGGGGAGACCCAGTACTTC. Translating it yields CASREGGPGETQYF. The chain carries TRBV6-1 and TRBJ2-5; D may correspond to TRBD1 or TRBD2 (6 bases each). Looked up from germline, CDR1 is MNHNS and CDR2 is SASEGT. The CDR3 runs to 14 residues.

This clonotype has at least ten counts. J is TRBJ2-1 and V is TRBV12-3 or TRBV12-4; D possibly corresponds to TRBD1 (6 bases). The CDR3 contains 16 residues. V was clipped by 5 bases and J by 1 base, with 15 bases between them. The CDR3 spells CASSLQGPRSYNEQFF. The CDR3 DNA reads as TGTGCCAGCAGTCTACAGGGCCCGCGATCCTACAATGAGCAGTTCTTC.

This clonotype showed up many times. The V call is TRBV12-3 or TRBV12-4, the J call TRBJ1-6; D gene unclear. The V end lost 0 bases, the J end lost 0 bases, and 9 bases lay between the germline ends. This CDR3 comprises 17 residues. Here the CDR3 DNA reads TGTGCCAGCAGTTTAGCACCGAAGAGCTCCTATAATTCACCCCTCCACTTT. Its translation: CASSLAPKSSYNSPLHF.

The V call is TRBV19, the J call TRBJ2-3, with a tentative D call TRBD2 (6 bases). CDR3 length: 15 amino acids. Germline V gene sequence: CDR1 LNHDA, CDR2 SQIVND (reference sequence). V lost 3 bases and J 1 base, leaving 11 bases between the germline ends. CDR3 nucleotides: TGTGCCAGTAGTATCGGGGGACCCCGCACAGATACGCAGTATTTT. Amino acid sequence: CASSIGGPRTDTQYF.

The chain has TRBV24-1 and TRBJ2-1, with TRBD1 matching over 8 bases. CDR1 KGHDR and CDR2 SFDVKD come from the germline V gene. The CDR3 runs to 16 residues. V lost 5 bases, J lost 3 bases, and 8 bases stayed unmatched. The CDR3 region has the DNA TGTGCCACCAGTGGTTCGGTACAGGGGGACTACAATGAGCAGTTCTTC. Translating gives CATSGSVQGDYNEQFF.

As regards this clonotype: Being one base from a much bigger clone, this may be a read error. The V call is TRBV7-2, the J call TRBJ2-5; D possibly matches TRBD1 or TRBD2 (5 bases each). Deletions cut 4 bases from V and 2 bases from J, with 14 bases between. Germline V gives CDR1 SGHTA, CDR2 FQGNSA. This CDR3 has 15 amino acids. The chain's CDR3 is CASSYRRDGQETQYF. DNA of the CDR3: TGTGCCAGCAGCTACCGCCGGGACGGACAAGAGACCCAGTACTTC.

This chain links TRBV7-2 with TRBJ2-7; 10 nucleotides agree with TRBD2. The germline CDR1 and CDR2 sequences are SGHTA and FQGNSA. After removal of 3 bases from V and 3 bases from J, the junction contained 8 bases not matched to a gene. The CDR3 is 16 amino acids. The CDR3 DNA is TGTGCCAGCAGCTTGGGCCCTAGCGGGGGTGACTACGAGCAGTACTTC. Translating it yields CASSLGPSGGDYEQYF.

This clonotype was detected a few times. CDR3 nucleotides: TGTGCCAGCAGCTTCGGCGGCAGGGATTACGAGCAGTACTTC. Translating it yields CASSFGGRDYEQYF. The chain is built from TRBV13 and TRBJ2-7; tentative D call: TRBD1 (5 bases). The CDR3 length is 14 residues. V was pared by 3 bases and J by 4 bases, with 13 bases between. The germline V gene encodes CDR1 PRHDT and CDR2 FYEKMQ (reference sequence).

This clonotype was found many times. The chain employs TRBV11-3 and TRBJ1-1; no firm D call. Between the trimmed V and J ends, which lost 0 bases and 8 bases, there was a span of 10 bases. Germline V gene lookup returns CDR1 SGHNT and CDR2 YENEEA. The CDR3 covers 13 residues. CDR3: CASSLDHQTEAFF. CDR3 nucleotide sequence: TGTGCCAGCAGCTTAGATCACCAAACCGAAGCTTTCTTT.